This TCR beta chain was observed in a study of shared clonotypes between healthy human individuals. Turning to this clone: This same CDR3 is encoded by further DNA sequences in the sample.

The repertoire was sequenced with immunoSEQ multiplex PCR; TCRdb's copy has only in-frame clones and lacks some. The table records some 2,000,000 clones, roughly 94% of them present only once. V gave up 4 bases and J gave up 4 bases; unmatched junction bases: 4. This CDR3 region has 15 residues. Germline CDR1 MNHEY, CDR2 SVGAGI. The sequenced sample was naive CD4+ T cells sorted from blood. Subset defined: CD45RA+ positively selected. This chain connects TRBV6-5 to TRBJ1-5; TRBD1 matches at 10 bases. The receptor was isolated from a man younger than 35 in good health. CDR3 region: CASSSTGGLNQPQHF. The CDR3, as DNA: TGTGCCAGCAGTTCGACAGGGGGCTTAAATCAGCCCCAGCATTTT.